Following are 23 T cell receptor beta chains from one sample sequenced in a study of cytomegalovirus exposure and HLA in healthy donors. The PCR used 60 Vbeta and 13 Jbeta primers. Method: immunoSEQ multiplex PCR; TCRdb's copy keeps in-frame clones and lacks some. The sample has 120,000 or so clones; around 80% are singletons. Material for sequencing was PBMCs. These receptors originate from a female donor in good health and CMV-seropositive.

CDR3 nucleotide sequence: TGTGCCACCCGGACAGGGGCCGGCGAAAAACTGTTTTTT. Protein sequence: CATRTGAGEKLFF. The rearrangement joins TRBV10-3 to TRBJ1-4, with 9 positions matching TRBD1. The CDR3 has 13 residues. Germline values: CDR1 ENHRY, CDR2 SYGVKD. V lost 10 bases, J lost 8 bases, and 8 bases stayed unmatched.

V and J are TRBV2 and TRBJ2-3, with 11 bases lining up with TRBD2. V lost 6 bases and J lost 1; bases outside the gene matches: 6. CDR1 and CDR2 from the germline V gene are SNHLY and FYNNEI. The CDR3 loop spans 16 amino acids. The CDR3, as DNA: TGTGCCAGCAGGGCTAGCGGGGGGTCACGCACAGATACGCAGTATTTT. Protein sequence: CASRASGGSRTDTQYF. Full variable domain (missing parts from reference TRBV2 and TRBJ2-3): EPEVTQTPSHQVTQMGQEVILRCVPISNHLYFYWYRQILGQKVEFLVSFYNNEISEKSEIFDDQFSVERPDGSNFTLKIRSTKLEDSAMYFCASRASGGSRTDTQYFGPGTRLTVL.

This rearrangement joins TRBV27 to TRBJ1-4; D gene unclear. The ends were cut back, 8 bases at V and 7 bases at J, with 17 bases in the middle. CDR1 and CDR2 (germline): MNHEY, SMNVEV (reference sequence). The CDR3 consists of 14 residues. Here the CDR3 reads CASRGSRSGEKLFF. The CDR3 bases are TGTGCCAGCCGCGGGTCTAGGAGTGGTGAAAAACTGTTTTTT.

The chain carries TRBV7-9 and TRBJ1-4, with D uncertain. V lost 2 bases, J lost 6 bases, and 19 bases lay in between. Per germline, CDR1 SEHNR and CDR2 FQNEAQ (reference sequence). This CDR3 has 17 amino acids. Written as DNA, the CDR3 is TGTGCCAGCAGCTTAACGAGCTGGTCACCAAACGATGAAAAACTGTTTTTT. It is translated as CASSLTSWSPNDEKLFF.

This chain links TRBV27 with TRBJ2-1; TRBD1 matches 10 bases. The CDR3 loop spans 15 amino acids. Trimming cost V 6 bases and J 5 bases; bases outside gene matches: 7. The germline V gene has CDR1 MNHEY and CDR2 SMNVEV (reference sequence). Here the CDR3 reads CASSPGTGDHNEQFF. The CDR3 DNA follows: TGTGCCAGCAGCCCCGGGACAGGGGATCACAATGAGCAGTTCTTC.

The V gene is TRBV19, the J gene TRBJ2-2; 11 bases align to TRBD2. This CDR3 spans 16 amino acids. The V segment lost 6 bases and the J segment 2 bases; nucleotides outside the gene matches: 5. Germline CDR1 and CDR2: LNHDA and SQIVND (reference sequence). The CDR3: CASSVAGGSNTGELFF. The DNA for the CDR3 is TGTGCCAGTAGCGTAGCGGGGGGGTCTAACACCGGGGAGCTGTTTTTT.

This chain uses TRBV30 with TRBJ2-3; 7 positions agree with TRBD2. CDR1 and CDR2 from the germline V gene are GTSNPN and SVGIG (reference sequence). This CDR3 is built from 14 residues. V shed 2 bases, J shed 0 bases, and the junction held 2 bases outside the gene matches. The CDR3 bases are TGTGCCTGGAGTTGGGGGGGGAGCACAGATACGCAGTATTTT. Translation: CAWSWGGSTDTQYF.

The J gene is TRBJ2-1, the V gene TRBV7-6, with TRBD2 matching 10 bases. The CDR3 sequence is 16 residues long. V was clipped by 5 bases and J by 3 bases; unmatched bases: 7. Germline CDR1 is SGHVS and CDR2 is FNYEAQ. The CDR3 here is CASSKSRTSGYNEQFF. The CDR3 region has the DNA TGTGCCAGCAGCAAAAGCAGGACTAGCGGCTACAATGAGCAGTTCTTC.

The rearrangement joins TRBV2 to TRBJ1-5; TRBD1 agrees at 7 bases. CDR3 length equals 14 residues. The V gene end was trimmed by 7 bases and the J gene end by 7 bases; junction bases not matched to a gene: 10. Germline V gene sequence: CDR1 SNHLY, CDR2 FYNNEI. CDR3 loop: CASTKNSDRQPQHF. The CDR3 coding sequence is TGTGCCAGCACTAAAAATTCGGACAGGCAGCCCCAGCATTTT.

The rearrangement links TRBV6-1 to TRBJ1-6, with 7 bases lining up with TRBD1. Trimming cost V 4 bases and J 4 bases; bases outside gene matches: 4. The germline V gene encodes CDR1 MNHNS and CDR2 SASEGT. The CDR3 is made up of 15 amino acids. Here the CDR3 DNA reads TGTGCCAGCAGTGGATCGACAGGGTATAATTCACCCCTCCACTTT. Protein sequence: CASSGSTGYNSPLHF.

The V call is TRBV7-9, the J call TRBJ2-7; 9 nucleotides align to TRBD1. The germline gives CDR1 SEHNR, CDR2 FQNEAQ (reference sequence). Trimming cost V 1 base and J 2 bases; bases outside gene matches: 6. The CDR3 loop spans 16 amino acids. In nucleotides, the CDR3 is TGTGCCAGCAGCTTAGGTTTTGGGACAGGGCCCTACGAGCAGTACTTC. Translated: CASSLGFGTGPYEQYF.

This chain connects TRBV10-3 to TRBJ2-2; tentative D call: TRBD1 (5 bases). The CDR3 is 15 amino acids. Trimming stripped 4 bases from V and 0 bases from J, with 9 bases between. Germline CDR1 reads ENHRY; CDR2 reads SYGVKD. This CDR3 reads CAISAGSPNTGELFF. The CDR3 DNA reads TGTGCCATCAGTGCAGGGTCCCCGAACACCGGGGAGCTGTTTTTT.

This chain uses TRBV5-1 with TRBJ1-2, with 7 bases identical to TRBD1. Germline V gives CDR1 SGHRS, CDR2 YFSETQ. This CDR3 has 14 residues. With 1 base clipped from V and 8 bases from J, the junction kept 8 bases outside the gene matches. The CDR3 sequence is CASSLTPGQRGYTF. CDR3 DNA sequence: TGCGCCAGCAGCTTGACTCCGGGACAGAGAGGCTACACCTTC. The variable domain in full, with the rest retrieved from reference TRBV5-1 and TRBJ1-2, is KAGVTQTPRYLIKTRGQQVTLSCSPISGHRSVSWYQQTPGQGLQFLFEYFSETQRNKGNFPGRFSGRQFSNSRSEMNVSTLELGDSALYLCASSLTPGQRGYTFGSGTRLTVV.

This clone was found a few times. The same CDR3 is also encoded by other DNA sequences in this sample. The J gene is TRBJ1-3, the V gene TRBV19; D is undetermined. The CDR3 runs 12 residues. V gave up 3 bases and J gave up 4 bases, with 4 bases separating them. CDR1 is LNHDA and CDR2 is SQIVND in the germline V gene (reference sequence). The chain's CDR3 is CASSILGNTIYF. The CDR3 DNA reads TGTGCCAGTAGTATCCTGGGAAACACCATATATTTT.

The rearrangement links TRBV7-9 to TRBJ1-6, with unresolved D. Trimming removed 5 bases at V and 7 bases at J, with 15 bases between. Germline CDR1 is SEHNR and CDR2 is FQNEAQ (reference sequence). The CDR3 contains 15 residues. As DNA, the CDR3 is TGTGCCAGCAGCACCTGGACTCAAGGGAATTCACCCCTCCACTTT. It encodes CASSTWTQGNSPLHF.

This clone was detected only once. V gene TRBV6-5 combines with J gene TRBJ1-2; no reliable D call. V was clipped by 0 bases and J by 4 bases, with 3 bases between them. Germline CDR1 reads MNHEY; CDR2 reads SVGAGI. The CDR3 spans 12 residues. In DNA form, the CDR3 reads TGTGCCAGCAGTTACTCGGCCTATGGCTACACCTTC. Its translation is CASSYSAYGYTF.

CDR3 residues: CAWSTDRLSPLHF. As DNA, the CDR3 is TGTGCCTGGAGTACGGACAGGCTTTCACCCCTCCACTTT. The chain has TRBV30 and TRBJ1-6, with 7 bases aligning to TRBD1. The CDR3 length is 13 residues. Germline trimming cut 2 bases from V and 9 bases from J; bases unmatched to any gene: 4. From germline, CDR1 is GTSNPN and CDR2 SVGIG (reference sequence).

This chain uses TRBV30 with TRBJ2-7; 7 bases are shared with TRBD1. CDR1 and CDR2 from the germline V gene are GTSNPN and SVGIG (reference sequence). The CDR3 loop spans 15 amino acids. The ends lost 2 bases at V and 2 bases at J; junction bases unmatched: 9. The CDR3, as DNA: TGTGCCTGGAGTCTCGGGACAGTCTCGACCTACGAGCAGTACTTC. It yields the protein CAWSLGTVSTYEQYF.

CDR3 nucleotide sequence: TGTGCCTGTCCAAGGGGCGGATCCTCTGGAAACACCATATATTTT. Protein sequence: CACPRGGSSGNTIYF. This chain links TRBV30 with TRBJ1-3; TRBD1 might be the D (5 bases). Germline V gene lookup returns CDR1 GTSNPN and CDR2 SVGIG (reference sequence). Trimming shortened V by 6 bases and J by 0 bases, and 15 bases separated the two germline ends. This CDR3 is 15 amino acids long.

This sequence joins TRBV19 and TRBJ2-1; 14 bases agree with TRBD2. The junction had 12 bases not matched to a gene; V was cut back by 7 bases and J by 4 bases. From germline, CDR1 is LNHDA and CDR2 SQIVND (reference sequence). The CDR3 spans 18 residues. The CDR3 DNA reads TGTGCCAGTATGAGGGGACTAGCGGGGGATCCGTCATACAATGAGCAGTTCTTC. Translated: CASMRGLAGDPSYNEQFF.

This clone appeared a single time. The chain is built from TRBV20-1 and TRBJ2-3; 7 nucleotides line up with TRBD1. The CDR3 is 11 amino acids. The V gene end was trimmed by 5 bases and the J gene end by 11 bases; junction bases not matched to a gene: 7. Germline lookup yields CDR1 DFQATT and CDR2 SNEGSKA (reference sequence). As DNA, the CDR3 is TGCAGTGCTTCCGAGACAGGGCAGCAGTATTTT. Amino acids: CSASETGQQYF.

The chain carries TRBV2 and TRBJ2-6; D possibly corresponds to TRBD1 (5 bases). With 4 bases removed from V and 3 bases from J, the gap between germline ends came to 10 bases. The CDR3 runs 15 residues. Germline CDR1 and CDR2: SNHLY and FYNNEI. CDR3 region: CASSVNQGGANVLTF. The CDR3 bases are TGTGCCAGCAGTGTCAATCAGGGTGGGGCCAACGTCCTGACTTTC. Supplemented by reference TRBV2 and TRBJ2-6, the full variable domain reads EPEVTQTPSHQVTQMGQEVILRCVPISNHLYFYWYRQILGQKVEFLVSFYNNEISEKSEIFDDQFSVERPDGSNFTLKIRSTKLEDSAMYFCASSVNQGGANVLTFGAGSRLTVL.

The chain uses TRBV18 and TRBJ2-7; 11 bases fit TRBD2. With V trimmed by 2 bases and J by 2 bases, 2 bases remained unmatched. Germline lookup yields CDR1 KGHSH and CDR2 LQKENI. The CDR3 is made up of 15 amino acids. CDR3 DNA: TGTGCCAGCTCACCAACTAGCGGGGGACCCTACGAGCAGTACTTC. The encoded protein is CASSPTSGGPYEQYF.